The 24 T cell receptor beta chains below come from one sample, sequenced in a study of beta chain features in type 1 diabetes (dated by TCRdb to the late 2010s). Their antigen targets remain unknown. Receptors were amplified or captured by the immunoSEQ multiplex PCR assay. The entire isolated RNA was reverse transcribed using the High Capacity cDNA Reverse Transcription Kit, and thus expressed TCRB transcripts were sequenced. TCRdb limited this immuneACCESS table to in-frame rearrangements with V and J called. A share of clones is missing; checked studies link under half to unresolved V genes, and the rest is unexplained. The sample records about 120,000 clones, roughly 17% of which are singletons. Approximately 2.2% of the sample comes from the top ten. Broader findings and caveats from the paper: A moderate but significant shortening of TCRB CDR3 length was observed in type 1 diabetes patients in all four CD4+ subsets.

Specimen: central memory CD4+ T cells from blood. The receptors were gathered from a man aged 25 to 45 with type 1 diabetes.

This clone was observed many times. The chain has TRBV7-2 and TRBJ2-5; D is undetermined. CDR3 size: 11 residues. The ends were cut back, 2 bases at V and 10 bases at J, with 8 bases in the middle. Germline values: CDR1 SGHTA, CDR2 FQGNSA. The CDR3 nucleotides read TGTGCCAGCAGCTTAATGGGGAACCAGTACTTC. It codes for CASSLMGNQYF.

The chain uses TRBV29-1 and TRBJ2-7; 10 bases are a match to TRBD2. The CDR3 is made up of 12 amino acids. Unmatched junction bases numbered 6, after V lost 6 bases and J lost 7 bases. The germline V gene has CDR1 SQVTM and CDR2 ANQGSEA. This chain's CDR3 is CSVERGGVEQYF. The CDR3 bases are TGCAGCGTGGAGCGGGGGGGCGTTGAGCAGTACTTC.

This clone was detected a few times. For the CDR3, the DNA is TGTGCCAGCAGCCAAGACATGACCACAGATACGCAGTATTTT. Amino acids: CASSQDMTTDTQYF. The V gene is TRBV4-2, the J gene TRBJ2-3; D remains ambiguous. The CDR3 spans 14 residues. Looked up from germline, CDR1 is LGHNA and CDR2 is YNFKEQ. The V gene lost 0 bases and the J gene lost 2 bases, with 6 bases spanning the gap.

This clone was seen a few times. This rearrangement joins TRBV7-2 to TRBJ2-1; D assignment may be TRBD1 or TRBD2 (5 bases each). CDR3 size: 13 residues. CDR1 and CDR2 (germline): SGHTA, FQGNSA. V lost 5 bases and J 6 bases, leaving 11 bases between the germline ends. The CDR3 loop is CASSPRGLNEQFF. DNA for the CDR3: TGTGCCAGCAGCCCCCGGGGCCTCAATGAGCAGTTCTTC.

The rearrangement joins TRBV20-1 to TRBJ1-2; D remains ambiguous. CDR3 size: 11 residues. Trimming took off 4 bases at V and 3 bases at J, with 6 bases between the two ends. Germline values: CDR1 DFQATT, CDR2 SNEGSKA (reference sequence). The CDR3: CSAKRDYGYTF. CDR3 DNA sequence: TGCAGTGCTAAGCGGGACTATGGCTACACCTTC.

The rearrangement uses TRBV29-1 and TRBJ2-2; tentative D call: TRBD2 (5 bases). V shed 0 bases and J shed 6 bases, with 17 bases lying between them. This CDR3 contains 16 residues. Germline loops: CDR1 SQVTM, CDR2 ANQGSEA. CDR3 amino acids: CSVEDPEGRAAGELFF. The CDR3 DNA sequence: TGCAGCGTTGAAGATCCTGAGGGAAGGGCGGCCGGGGAGCTGTTTTTT.

CDR3 DNA: TGTGCCAGCAGTTTGTATAAGGGGGCCAAAAACATTCAGTACTTC. The encoded protein is CASSLYKGAKNIQYF. The chain combines TRBV28 with TRBJ2-4, with D maybe TRBD1 (5 bases). Looked up from germline, CDR1 is MDHEN and CDR2 is SYDVKM. The CDR3 runs to 15 residues. The germline V and J ends were trimmed by 3 bases and 1 base, with 10 bases remaining between them.

The rearrangement joins TRBV11-1 to TRBJ1-3, with D unresolved. The CDR3 has 16 residues. Deletions cut 5 bases from V and 0 bases from J, with 14 bases between. Germline V gene lookup returns CDR1 SGHAT and CDR2 FQDESV (reference sequence). CDR3 sequence: CASSLDPKSSGNTIYF. In nucleotides, the CDR3 is TGTGCCAGCAGCCTCGACCCAAAGAGCTCTGGAAACACCATATATTTT.

This clone was counted a few times. The chain carries TRBV25-1 and TRBJ2-5; tentatively, D is TRBD1 (5 bases). The germline V and J ends were trimmed by 5 bases and 3 bases, with 7 bases remaining between them. This CDR3 has 12 amino acids. Looked up from germline, CDR1 is MGHDK and CDR2 is SYGVNS. The DNA of the CDR3 is TGTGCCAGCAGTATAGGGGAAGAGACCCAGTACTTC. This translates into CASSIGEETQYF.

This clone has only a few counts. J is TRBJ2-3 and V is TRBV7-9; tentative D call: TRBD2 (6 bases). V lost 1 base to trimming and J lost 1 base, with 21 bases between them. Germline lookup yields CDR1 SEHNR and CDR2 FQNEAQ (reference sequence). The CDR3 spans 19 residues. CDR3 loop: CASSLVTYFMTRRTDTQYF. The CDR3, as DNA: TGTGCCAGCAGCTTAGTGACTTACTTCATGACTAGGCGCACAGATACGCAGTATTTT.

The V and J genes are TRBV29-1 and TRBJ2-1; D is perhaps TRBD1 (5 bases). The CDR3 extends over 11 amino acids. Germline V lookup: CDR1 SQVTM, CDR2 ANQGSEA. V was shortened by 4 bases and J by 6 bases, with 7 bases between the two germline ends. The CDR3 loop is CSVVGANEQFF. The CDR3 nucleotides read TGCAGCGTTGTAGGGGCCAATGAGCAGTTCTTC.

To note about this clone: Other DNA sequences from this sample encode an identical CDR3 as well. The rearrangement links TRBV30 to TRBJ2-7, with a tentative D call TRBD2 (6 bases). This CDR3 region has 16 residues. V lost 0 bases and J 0 bases, leaving 15 bases between the germline ends. Germline CDR1 and CDR2: GTSNPN and SVGIG (reference sequence). The CDR3 loop is CAWSVRRASGSYEQYF. The CDR3 region has the DNA TGTGCCTGGAGTGTACGGAGGGCTTCAGGCTCCTACGAGCAGTACTTC.

The chain recombines TRBV7-2 with TRBJ2-3; 9 bases align to TRBD2. J was trimmed by 3 bases and V by 2 bases; bases with no gene match: 6. This CDR3 contains 16 residues. Germline V lookup: CDR1 SGHTA, CDR2 FQGNSA. The CDR3 here is CASSLYAGGRTDTQYF. The CDR3 bases are TGTGCCAGCAGCTTATATGCGGGGGGGCGGACAGATACGCAGTATTTT.

A few counts support this clone. The CDR3 spells CASSFGDIGEKLFF. In nucleotides, the CDR3 is TGCGCCAGCAGCTTCGGGGATATTGGTGAAAAACTGTTTTTT. The gene calls are TRBV5-1 and TRBJ1-4; D not resolved. Trimming took off 2 bases at V and 7 bases at J, with 12 bases between the two ends. Germline V gives CDR1 SGHRS, CDR2 YFSETQ. The CDR3 has 14 residues.

The chain has TRBV28 and TRBJ2-1; no clear D gene. V lost 6 bases and J 4 bases, leaving 16 bases between the germline ends. CDR3 length: 15 amino acids. Germline loops: CDR1 MDHEN, CDR2 SYDVKM. CDR3: CASSRIVGRYNEQFF. The CDR3 nucleotides are TGTGCCAGCAGCCGTATCGTGGGTCGGTACAATGAGCAGTTCTTC.

The V call is TRBV7-2, the J call TRBJ1-2, with D perhaps TRBD1 (5 bases). Germline CDR1 is SGHTA and CDR2 is FQGNSA. This CDR3 is built from 13 residues. V lost 7 bases and J lost 2, with 11 bases in between. CDR3 amino acids: CASTSGGNYGYTF. The CDR3 nucleotides are TGTGCCAGCACCTCCGGGGGAAACTATGGCTACACCTTC.

This rearrangement joins TRBV7-8 to TRBJ2-2; unclear D gene. This CDR3 has 15 amino acids. Germline V gene data show CDR1 as SGHVS and CDR2 as FQNEAQ. The V end lost 2 bases, the J end lost 1 base, and 8 bases lay between the germline ends. In DNA form, the CDR3 reads TGTGCCAGCAGCTTACGCAGTCTGAACACCGGGGAGCTGTTTTTT. The encoded protein is CASSLRSLNTGELFF.

The chain combines TRBV20-1 with TRBJ1-1; D is ambiguous. Germline CDR1 DFQATT, CDR2 SNEGSKA (reference sequence). V was trimmed by 3 bases and J by 7 bases, leaving 9 bases between them. The CDR3 sequence is 11 residues long. CDR3 in DNA: TGCAGTGCTAGGTGGGAATATGAAGCTTTCTTT. Protein sequence: CSARWEYEAFF.

This chain joins TRBV6-1 and TRBJ1-1; no clear D. Trimming cost V 1 base and J 4 bases, with 4 bases left between them. The germline V gene encodes CDR1 MNHNS and CDR2 SASEGT. This CDR3 is 12 amino acids long. The CDR3, as DNA: TGTGCCAGCAGTGAAGGGGGCACTGAAGCTTTCTTT. It is translated as CASSEGGTEAFF.

In this sample, this clone turned up a few times. This chain joins TRBV19 and TRBJ2-5; D is perhaps TRBD1 (5 bases). The CDR3 extends over 12 amino acids. Per the germline V gene, CDR1 is LNHDA and CDR2 is SQIVND (reference sequence). The V end lost 4 bases, the J end lost 5 bases, and 8 bases lay between the germline ends. The CDR3 DNA is TGTGCCAGTAGTACCAGGGCGGAGACCCAGTACTTC. Encoded protein: CASSTRAETQYF.

This clone was observed a handful of times. CDR3 residues: CASSSTGGVTEAFF. The DNA of the CDR3 is TGTGCCAGCAGCTCAACAGGGGGTGTAACTGAAGCTTTCTTT. The genes are TRBV7-2 and TRBJ1-1; 8 bases fit TRBD1. This CDR3 spans 14 amino acids. CDR1 is SGHTA and CDR2 is FQGNSA in the germline V gene. V gave up 4 bases and J gave up 5 bases; unmatched junction bases: 6. The complete variable domain, with remaining parts taken from reference TRBV7-2 and TRBJ1-1, reads GAGVSQSPSNKVTEKGKDVELRCDPISGHTALYWYRQSLGQGLEFLIYFQGNSAPDKSGLPSDRFSAERTGGSVSTLTIQRTQQEDSAVYLCASSSTGGVTEAFFGQGTRLTVV.

V and J are TRBV10-3 and TRBJ1-3; D is possibly TRBD1 (5 bases). The length of the CDR3 is 12 residues. Germline values: CDR1 ENHRY, CDR2 SYGVKD. The V end was cut by 6 bases, the J end by 4 bases, with 7 bases between. Written as DNA, the CDR3 is TGTGCCATCAGGACAGAGGGAAACACCATATATTTT. Amino acids: CAIRTEGNTIYF.

There are a few counts of this clone. V and J are TRBV29-1 and TRBJ1-2; tentatively, D is TRBD1 (6 bases). Germline V gene data show CDR1 as SQVTM and CDR2 as ANQGSEA. Trimming removed 7 bases at V and 7 bases at J, with 13 bases between. CDR3 length: 11 amino acids. The CDR3 protein is CSAPRGVGYTF. CDR3 bases: TGCAGCGCCCCGAGGGGGGTTGGCTACACCTTC.

In this sample, this clone turned up a few times. The chain couples TRBV29-1 to TRBJ2-3; 7 bases agree with TRBD2. The CDR3 contains 14 residues. V lost 7 bases, J lost 0 bases, and 7 bases stayed unmatched. Germline V gives CDR1 SQVTM, CDR2 ANQGSEA. CDR3 DNA sequence: TGCAGCGCTGCTAGCGGAACTAGCACAGATACGCAGTATTTT. Translating gives CSAASGTSTDTQYF.